Below are 15 T cell receptor beta chains sequenced from a single sample in a study of blood T cell repertoires in COVID-19. Using immunoSEQ multiplex PCR, the repertoire was profiled, and TCRdb retains in-frame clones only, with some absent. Of roughly 47,000 clones listed, 75% to 90% were seen once; the top ten hold around 32%. The sequencing sample was made of peripheral blood. The receptors come from a woman of 80 years or more with COVID-19, enrolled during active disease.

This clone turned up a few times. CDR3 nucleotides: TGTGCCAGCAGCTTAGAAGCGGAGGTTGAAGCTTTCTTT. The encoded protein is CASSLEAEVEAFF. The rearrangement joins TRBV7-2 to TRBJ1-1; no clear D. The germline V gene has CDR1 SGHTA and CDR2 FQGNSA. V was cut by 1 base and J by 7 bases, with 10 bases left in between. The CDR3 consists of 13 residues.

This chain uses TRBV10-3 with TRBJ1-1; D unclear. Germline V gives CDR1 ENHRY, CDR2 SYGVKD. There are 13 residues in the CDR3. Deletions cut 2 bases from V and 6 bases from J, with 10 bases between. The CDR3 region has the DNA TGTGCCATCAGTGAGCCTGACACTCCTGAAGCTTTCTTT. Translating it yields CAISEPDTPEAFF.

The rearrangement links TRBV5-1 to TRBJ2-1; 11 bases line up with TRBD2. Per the germline V gene, CDR1 is SGHRS and CDR2 is YFSETQ. V was clipped by 0 bases and J by 9 bases; unmatched bases: 5. CDR3 length: 15 residues. The CDR3: CASSLGLAGRGEQFF. The CDR3, as DNA: TGCGCCAGCAGCTTGGGACTAGCGGGAAGGGGTGAGCAGTTCTTC. Full variable domain (rest looked up from reference TRBV5-1 and TRBJ2-1): KAGVTQTPRYLIKTRGQQVTLSCSPISGHRSVSWYQQTPGQGLQFLFEYFSETQRNKGNFPGRFSGRQFSNSRSEMNVSTLELGDSALYLCASSLGLAGRGEQFFGPGTRLTVL.

V and J are TRBV27 and TRBJ1-4; 11 nucleotides line up with TRBD1. Trimming took 8 bases from V and 14 from J; bases not matched to a gene: 16. The CDR3 has 15 residues. Germline V gene data show CDR1 as MNHEY and CDR2 as SMNVEV (reference sequence). CDR3 nucleotides: TGTGCCAGCTGTTCCCTGGGACAGGGGGAACAGGGGCTGTTTTTT. Its protein product is CASCSLGQGEQGLFF.

The chain is built from TRBV19 and TRBJ2-4; 9 positions match TRBD1. J was trimmed by 0 bases and V by 5 bases; bases with no gene match: 8. The CDR3 totals 17 residues. Germline V gives CDR1 LNHDA, CDR2 SQIVND (reference sequence). CDR3 DNA sequence: TGTGCCAGTAGTGAAGAAGGACAGGGGCTAGCCAAAAACATTCAGTACTTC. This codes for CASSEEGQGLAKNIQYF.

This chain joins TRBV6-2 or TRBV6-3 and TRBJ2-7, with a possible D match to TRBD1 (5 bases). The CDR3 runs to 13 residues. The V gene's germline CDR1 is MNHEY and CDR2 SVGEGT. Trimming shortened V by 3 bases and J by 3 bases, and 9 bases separated the two germline ends. CDR3 loop: CASSYDSYYEQYF. CDR3 DNA: TGTGCCAGCAGTTATGACAGTTACTACGAGCAGTACTTC.

This chain uses TRBV9 with TRBJ2-7; 12 positions agree with TRBD2. The CDR3 totals 14 residues. Losses at the gene ends were 4 bases for V and 5 bases for J; bases not matched to a gene: 4. Looked up from germline, CDR1 is SGDLS and CDR2 is YYNGEE. Written as DNA, the CDR3 is TGTGCCAGCAGCCCGAGACTAGCGGGAGACGAGCAGTACTTC. Translated, it gives CASSPRLAGDEQYF.

This clone was seen only a few times. This chain uses TRBV5-1 with TRBJ1-1; TRBD1 matches at 9 bases. Germline V gene data show CDR1 as SGHRS and CDR2 as YFSETQ. The V gene end was trimmed by 6 bases and the J gene end by 6 bases; junction bases not matched to a gene: 6. This CDR3 comprises 13 residues. For the CDR3, the DNA is TGCGCCAGCACGGGAGACAGGGGGGCTGAAGCTTTCTTT. Translated, it gives CASTGDRGAEAFF.

The genes are TRBV2 and TRBJ2-5; 11 nucleotides line up with TRBD2. The CDR3 spans 16 residues. V was clipped by 4 bases and J by 1 base; unmatched bases: 5. Germline V gives CDR1 SNHLY, CDR2 FYNNEI. CDR3: CASSGPSGGPQETQYF. CDR3 sequence (DNA): TGTGCCAGCAGTGGCCCTAGCGGGGGGCCCCAAGAGACCCAGTACTTC.

The gene calls are TRBV13 and TRBJ2-7; 8 bases fit TRBD1. This CDR3 is 16 amino acids long. Germline assignment: CDR1 PRHDT and CDR2 FYEKMQ (reference sequence). Trimming cost V 7 bases and J 4 bases; bases outside gene matches: 15. The CDR3 nucleotides are TGTGCCAGCACCACAGGGGGGCAGGTAAGGGATTACGAGCAGTACTTC. This gives the protein CASTTGGQVRDYEQYF. The full variable domain, in which reference TRBV13 and TRBJ2-7 provide the parts outside the CDR3, is AAGVIQSPRHLIKEKRETATLKCYPIPRHDTVYWYQQGPGQDPQFLISFYEKMQSDKGSIPDRFSAQQFSDYHSELNMSSLELGDSALYFCASTTGGQVRDYEQYFGPGTRLTVT.

In its sample, this clone is hyperexpanded. This rearrangement joins TRBV7-2 to TRBJ1-5; possibly TRBD1 for D (6 bases). Trimming removed 1 base at V and 8 bases at J, with 12 bases between. The length of the CDR3 is 14 residues. Germline V gene sequence: CDR1 SGHTA, CDR2 FQGNSA. CDR3 coding DNA: TGTGCCAGCAGCTTAGAGGGGGGGCAGAAGCCCCAGCATTTT. This sequence encodes CASSLEGGQKPQHF. Based on the CDR3 plus reference TRBV7-2 and TRBJ1-5, the full variable domain is GAGVSQSPSNKVTEKGKDVELRCDPISGHTALYWYRQSLGQGLEFLIYFQGNSAPDKSGLPSDRFSAERTGGSVSTLTIQRTQQEDSAVYLCASSLEGGQKPQHFGDGTRLSIL.

The rearrangement joins TRBV19 to TRBJ2-1; 10 bases align to TRBD2. The CDR3 has 15 amino acids. J lost 4 bases, V lost 5 bases, and 5 bases had no gene match. Germline lookup yields CDR1 LNHDA and CDR2 SQIVND (reference sequence). The DNA for the CDR3 is TGTGCCAGTAGTCCGGGACTAGCGCCATACAATGAGCAGTTCTTC. Protein: CASSPGLAPYNEQFF.

This clone has ten or more counts. This CDR3 is CASSLQGGGGYNEQFF. In nucleotides, the CDR3 is TGTGCCAGCAGCCTCCAGGGCGGGGGGGGCTACAATGAGCAGTTCTTC. The gene calls are TRBV6-2 or TRBV6-3 and TRBJ2-1; 9 nucleotides match TRBD2. The CDR3 has 16 residues. With 6 bases clipped from V and 3 bases from J, the junction kept 9 bases outside the gene matches. The germline V gene has CDR1 MNHEY and CDR2 SVGEGT.

V gene TRBV11-2 combines with J gene TRBJ2-7, with a tentative D call TRBD1 (6 bases). Trimming cost V 5 bases and J 5 bases, with 7 bases left between them. The CDR3 is 11 residues long. Germline loops: CDR1 SGHAT, CDR2 FQNNGV. For the CDR3, the DNA is TGTGCCAGCAGCCCAGGGGACGAGCAGTACTTC. Amino acids: CASSPGDEQYF.

The gene calls are TRBV4-3 and TRBJ2-7; weak D call: TRBD2 (7 bases). Germline lookup yields CDR1 LGHNA and CDR2 YSLEER. Trimming left V 1 base short and J 6 bases short, with 16 bases between. The length of the CDR3 is 15 residues. The CDR3 DNA sequence: TGCGCCAGCAGCCAAGGAGAGGGGGGGGTCTTCGAGCAGTACTTC. Translation: CASSQGEGGVFEQYF.